This T cell receptor (beta chain) was captured in a study of T cell changes during pregnancy in multiple sclerosis. Assay used: immunoSEQ multiplex PCR; TCRdb lists only in-frame clones, some missing. Among 57,000 or so clones listed, nearly 90% were seen once. Source: peripheral blood, taken in the first trimester of pregnancy. The sequence was collected from a female donor with multiple sclerosis, enrolled in a pregnancy study.

The CDR3 nucleotides are TGCGCCAGCAGCCAATCCACCCTAGACGAGCAGTACTTC. This codes for CASSQSTLDEQYF. The chain links TRBV4-3 to TRBJ2-7, with no clear D. Germline V CDR1 and CDR2: LGHNA, YSLEER. The germline V and J ends were trimmed by 2 bases and 5 bases, with 10 bases remaining between them. This CDR3 region has 13 residues.